The entry below describes one TCR beta chain. What this receptor recognizes is not known. No base quality information exists; no much larger clone differs at one position. Based on the germline V gene, the CDR1 and CDR2 sequences are LGHNA and YNFKEQ. V is reduced by 0 bases and J by 6 bases, leaving a spacing of 17 bases between them. Taken from cysteine to phenylalanine, the CDR3 has 16 residues. Only the CDR3 portion is preserved as DNA: 48 bases, with reading frame beginning at the first base. PBMCs were isolated by Ficoll-Paque density gradient centrifugation. Sequencing used an Illumina NovaSeq 6000. Using 5'RACE with constant-segment primers, TCRalpha and TCRbeta cDNA libraries were constructed, with sample barcodes and unique molecular identifiers added in the process. RNA was extracted from every sample with Trizol reagent. Amplification of the libraries took two PCR steps, and the second step added a second sample barcode plus Illumina TruSeq adapters. Libraries were sequenced on an Illumina NovaSeq with 2 x 150 bp paired-end reads. The study's own analysis went as follows. Reads were demultiplexed and collapsed into UMI-guided consensus sequences with migec v1.2.7. Using mixcr v2.1.11, UMI consensuses were aligned to TRA and TRB V and J templates and then assembled into clonotypes. Expanded or contracted clonotypes were those called significant by both edgeR and NoisET, with noise models trained on biological replicates. For edgeR calls, the thresholds were a false discovery rate-adjusted p below 0.01 and a log2 fold-change of 1. PCA with hierarchical clustering of max-normalized trajectories of the 1000 most abundant clonotypes was used as exploratory dynamics analysis. The CD4 or CD8 phenotype of responding clones was assigned using the separately sequenced CD4+ and CD8+ repertoires. TCRdb trimmed the raw reads at Q25, called clones with MiXCR and kept productive beta chains. When rows share a CDR3 protein, they turn into one entry using the most common DNA and genes. These V and J calls are TCRdb output, not the study's own analysis. The sample table records over 300,000 distinct CDR3 sequences; about 20% of these occur just once. In total, the top ten clones hold roughly a fifth of the sample.

The sample is drawn from a study of T-cell memory formation after mild COVID-19 (dated by TCRdb to about 2021). About the full investigation: TCR sequence clusters from the two donors were largely donor specific. T-cell clones expanding and contracting after mild COVID-19 in two donors were tracked by longitudinal TCRalpha and TCRbeta repertoire sequencing. Two young, previously healthy adult volunteers made up the cohort, one male and one female. Here is what the overall study found, with its caveats: The study covered only a couple of mild cases, and larger cohorts including severe cases with pre-infection samples were considered necessary. Whether the second-wave clones peaking on day 37 were SARS-CoV-2 specific was not confirmed. Contracting CD4+ clones were located mainly in the CM and EM memory subsets, whereas CD8+ clones were found to be enriched in EMRA. The detection of some responding clones in pre-infection memory suggests that pre-existing cross-reactive memory T cells joined the SARS-CoV-2 response. Clones that contracted from day 15 to 85 showed balanced CD4/CD8 phenotypes, whereas a second wave of clones that expanded from day 15 to 37 leaned towards CD4+.

The source material was PBMCs or a T cell subset sorted from them (not recorded which). The chain links TRBV4-2 with TRBJ1-1, with the D gene not clear enough to name. The origin of this receptor is a man aged 18 to 35 who had mild COVID-19 (a few samples of this study predate the infection). The sample titles of this study are shuffled in the database, so cell type and time point are left out; the donor was told from shared clones. Here the CDR3 is given as CASSQDGSLIGAEAFF. The DNA is as follows: TGTGCCAGCAGCCAAGATGGGTCCCTTATTGGGGCTGAAGCTTTCTTT.